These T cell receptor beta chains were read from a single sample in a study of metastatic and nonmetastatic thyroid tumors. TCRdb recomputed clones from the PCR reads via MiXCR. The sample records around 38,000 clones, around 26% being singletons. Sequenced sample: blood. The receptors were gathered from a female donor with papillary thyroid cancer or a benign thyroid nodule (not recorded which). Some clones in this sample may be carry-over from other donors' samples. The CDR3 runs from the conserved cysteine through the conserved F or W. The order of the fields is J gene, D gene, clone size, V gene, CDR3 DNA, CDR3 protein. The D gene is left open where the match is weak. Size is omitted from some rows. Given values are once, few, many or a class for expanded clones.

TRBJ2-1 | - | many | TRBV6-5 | TGTGCCAGCAGCAACGGAGTGGGGGCTAGCCGGGGATACAATGAGCAGTTCTTC | CASSNGVGASRGYNEQFF
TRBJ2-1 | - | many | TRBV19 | TGTGCCAGTAGTCCATCCTACAATGAGCAGTTCTTC | CASSPSYNEQFF
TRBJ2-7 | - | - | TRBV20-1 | TGCAGTGCTAGTACAGCGGCAGAGTACGAGCAGTACTTC | CSASTAAEYEQYF
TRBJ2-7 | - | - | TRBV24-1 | TGTGCCACCAGTGATCCAGCAGAGTACGAGCAGTACTTC | CATSDPAEYEQYF
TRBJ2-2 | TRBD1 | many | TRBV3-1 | TGTGCCAGCAGCCAAGCAGTAGGACAGGGTGGCACCGGGGAGCTGTTTTTT | CASSQAVGQGGTGELFF
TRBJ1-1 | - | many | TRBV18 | TGTGCCAGCTCACCCGACAGAGTTCAGACGATTGCAGCTTTCTTT | CASSPDRVQTIAAFF
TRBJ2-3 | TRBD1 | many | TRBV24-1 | TGTGCCACCAGTGATTTGCGGGGACAGGGCACAGATACGCAGTATTTT | CATSDLRGQGTDTQYF
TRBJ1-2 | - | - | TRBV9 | TGTGCCAGCAGCGTAGCGGGGGACACCTCTGGCTACACCTTC | CASSVAGDTSGYTF
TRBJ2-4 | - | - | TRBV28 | TGTGCCTCCGATGAAACGGGGGATGACAAAAACATTCAGTACTTC | CASDETGDDKNIQYF
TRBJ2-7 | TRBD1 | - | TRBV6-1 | TGTGCCAGCAGACACCTTCGGGACAGGGTGCGCGAGCAGTACTTC | CASRHLRDRVREQYF
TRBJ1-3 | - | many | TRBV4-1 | TGCGCCAGCAGCCAAGTTTGGGGGAAGGTGAGAAACACCATATATTTT | CASSQVWGKVRNTIYF
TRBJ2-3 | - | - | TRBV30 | TGTGCCTGGGCTAACTCGGTATCAGATACGCAGTATTTT | CAWANSVSDTQYF
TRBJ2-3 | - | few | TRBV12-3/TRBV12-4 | TGTGCCAACAGTCCAGGAGGCATACCCACAGGTACGCAGTATTTT | CANSPGGIPTGTQYF
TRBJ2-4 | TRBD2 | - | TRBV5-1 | TGCGCCAGCAGCCCTAGCGGGAGACTAGCCAAAAACATTCAGTACTTC | CASSPSGRLAKNIQYF
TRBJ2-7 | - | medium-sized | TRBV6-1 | TGTGCCAGCTCGGTGGGGGAATCCTACGAGCAGTACTTC | CASSVGESYEQYF
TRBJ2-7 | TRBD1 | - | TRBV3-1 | TGTGCCAGCAGCCAAGATAGGATGGGTGGGGCAGGGGGTCTCTACGAGCAGTACTTC | CASSQDRMGGAGGLYEQYF
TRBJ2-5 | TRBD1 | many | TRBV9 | TGTGCCAGCAGCGTGACTGGGACAGGATCCGAGGAGACCCAGTACTTC | CASSVTGTGSEETQYF
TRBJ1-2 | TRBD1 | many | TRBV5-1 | TGCGCCAGCAGCCAAAAAACAGGGGATCCTGCTAACTATGGCTACACCTTC | CASSQKTGDPANYGYTF
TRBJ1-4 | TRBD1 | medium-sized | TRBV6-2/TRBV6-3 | TGTGCCAGCAGTTACGGACAGGGAAGTACTGAAAAACTGTTTTTT | CASSYGQGSTEKLFF
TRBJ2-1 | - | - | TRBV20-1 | TGCAGTGCTAGAGTACTAGTGTGGGGTAGCTCCTACAATGAGCAGTTCTTC | CSARVLVWGSSYNEQFF
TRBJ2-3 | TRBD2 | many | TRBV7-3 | TGTGCCAGCAGCCCTTCCGGGACTAGCGGTAGGACGCAGTATTTT | CASSPSGTSGRTQYF
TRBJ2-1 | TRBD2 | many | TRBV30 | TGTGCCTGGAGAAATAGCGGGAGCTCCTACAATGAGCAGTTCTTC | CAWRNSGSSYNEQFF
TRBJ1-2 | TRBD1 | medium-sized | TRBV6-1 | TGTGCCAGCAGTGAAATGGACAGGTCCCATGGCTACACCTTC | CASSEMDRSHGYTF
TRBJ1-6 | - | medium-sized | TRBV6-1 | TGTGCCAGCAGTAAGGGGGTCGAATCACCCCTCCACTTT | CASSKGVESPLHF
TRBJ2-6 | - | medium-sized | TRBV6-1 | TGTGCCAGCAGTGACGGCTCTGGGGCCAACGTCCTGACTTTC | CASSDGSGANVLTF
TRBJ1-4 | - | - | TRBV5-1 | TGCGCCAGCAGCTTTAAGGTCACCCCTAATGAAAAACTGTTTTTT | CASSFKVTPNEKLFF
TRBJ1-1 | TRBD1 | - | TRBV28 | TGTGCCAGCAGTCTCCCCGGGACAGGGAACACTGAAGCTTTCTTT | CASSLPGTGNTEAFF
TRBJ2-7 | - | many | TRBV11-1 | TGTGCCAGCAGCATCCGGGGTGGGGGATTCGTCGAGCAGTACTTC | CASSIRGGGFVEQYF
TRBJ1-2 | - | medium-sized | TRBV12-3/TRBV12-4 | TGTGCCAGCAGTTTAAGTGCCTTTAATGGCTACACCTTC | CASSLSAFNGYTF
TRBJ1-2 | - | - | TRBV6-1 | TGTGCCAGCACCAAGGGGACACTGCGATTTCTCAACTATGGCTACACCTTC | CASTKGTLRFLNYGYTF
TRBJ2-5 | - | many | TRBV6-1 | TGTGCCAGCAGTGCCTGGACGGCTACCCAAGAGACCCAGTACTTC | CASSAWTATQETQYF
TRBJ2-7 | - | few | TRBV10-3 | TGTGCCATGAGTGAGTCGAAACCACTCTCCTACGAGCAGTACTTC | CAMSESKPLSYEQYF
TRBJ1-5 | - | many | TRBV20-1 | TGCAGTGCTGCCAGGGTTTTCCAGCCCCAGCATTTT | CSAARVFQPQHF
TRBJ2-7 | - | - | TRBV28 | TGTGCCAGCATCTGGGCAGAAACCTACGAGCAGTACTTC | CASIWAETYEQYF
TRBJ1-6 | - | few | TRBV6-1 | TGTGCCAGAGGTGTGGAGACGGTCGGGAGTTCATCCATCCACTTT | CARGVETVGSSSIHF
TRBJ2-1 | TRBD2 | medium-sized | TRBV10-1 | TGCGCCAGCAGGGCATTGGGACTAGCGATTAATGAGCAGTTCTTC | CASRALGLAINEQFF
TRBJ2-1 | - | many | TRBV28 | TGTGCCAGCAGTTTACGAGGGGGGGGGGCGGATGAGCAGTTCTTC | CASSLRGGGADEQFF
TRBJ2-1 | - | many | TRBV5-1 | TGCGCCAGCAGCTCTCGAGGGGGAGCCTACAATGAGCAGTTCTTC | CASSSRGGAYNEQFF
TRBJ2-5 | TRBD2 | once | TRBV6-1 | TGTGCCAGCAGCCACAAGGGGAGGGGACTAGCACAAGAGACCCAGTACTTC | CASSHKGRGLAQETQYF
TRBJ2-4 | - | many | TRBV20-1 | TGCAGTGCCGGCACAGGGATACTAAACATTCAGTACTTC | CSAGTGILNIQYF